The 8 T cell receptor beta chains below all came from one sample that was sequenced in a study of OX40 agonist ivuxolimab in advanced cancers. Generated by immunoSEQ multiplex PCR, the TCRdb table keeps only in-frame clones and is missing some. Of 65,000 to 95,000 clones listed, about 86% were seen once; the top ten hold approximately 0.8%. Sequencing was performed on CD4+ or CD8+ T cells sorted from blood, taken in a trial of the OX40 agonist ivuxolimab. The receptors originated from an adult with an advanced solid tumor such as melanoma, head and neck, liver or kidney cancer.

This chain links TRBV28 with TRBJ2-5; possibly TRBD2 for D (7 bases). CDR3 length: 14 amino acids. V was clipped by 7 bases and J by 2 bases, with 14 bases between them. Germline assignment: CDR1 MDHEN and CDR2 SYDVKM. The CDR3: CASTQGGGQETQYF. The CDR3, as DNA: TGTGCCAGCACCCAGGGAGGGGGGCAAGAGACCCAGTACTTC.

The rearrangement uses TRBV19 and TRBJ2-7; 7 bases are a match to TRBD2. After removal of 7 bases from V and 4 bases from J, the junction contained 13 bases not matched to a gene. The CDR3 is made up of 15 amino acids. Germline CDR1 and CDR2: LNHDA and SQIVND (reference sequence). For the CDR3, the DNA is TGTGCCAGTACCCCGAGTGCGGGGGTAGCTTACGAGCAGTACTTC. Protein: CASTPSAGVAYEQYF.

The chain combines TRBV30 with TRBJ2-3; TRBD2 aligns across 7 bases. Germline V lookup: CDR1 GTSNPN, CDR2 SVGIG (reference sequence). The CDR3 consists of 16 residues. V was clipped by 3 bases and J by 5 bases; unmatched bases: 14. CDR3 sequence: CAWRKVYGRRIDTQYF. The CDR3 bases are TGTGCCTGGAGAAAGGTGTACGGGAGGAGAATAGATACGCAGTATTTT.

DNA of the CDR3: TGTGCCAGCAGCTTAAGCAGGGAGAATGAGCAGTTCTTC. Its protein is CASSLSRENEQFF. The chain has TRBV7-3 and TRBJ2-1; D could derive from TRBD1 or TRBD2 (5 bases each). The CDR3 is 13 residues long. The V end lost 1 base, the J end lost 7 bases, and 8 bases lay between the germline ends. Germline V gene sequence: CDR1 SGHTA, CDR2 FQGTGA.

This chain joins TRBV28 and TRBJ2-7; 9 positions match TRBD2. This CDR3 has 15 residues. Per germline, CDR1 MDHEN and CDR2 SYDVKM. The J segment lost 9 bases and the V segment lost 4 bases, leaving 13 bases of the junction unmatched. CDR3 in DNA: TGTGCCAGCAGTTCGTTAGCGGGAGTCTGGTTGTGGCAGTACTTC. It codes for CASSSLAGVWLWQYF.

V usage is TRBV11-2 and J usage is TRBJ2-3, with 11 bases matching TRBD1. The CDR3 consists of 16 residues. Germline loops: CDR1 SGHAT, CDR2 FQNNGV. Trimming at V came to 5 bases and at J to 4 bases, leaving 8 bases not matched to a gene. The CDR3 reads CASSPSWTGGSDTQYF. CDR3 DNA: TGTGCCAGCAGCCCTAGCTGGACAGGGGGCTCAGATACGCAGTATTTT.

V gene TRBV5-4 combines with J gene TRBJ1-1; a weak D match, TRBD1 (5 bases). The CDR3 has 13 residues. Between the trimmed V and J ends, which lost 4 bases and 7 bases, there was a span of 14 bases. Germline V CDR1 and CDR2: SGHNT, YYREEE (reference sequence). The CDR3 sequence is CASSRDPMVEAFF. The CDR3 DNA sequence: TGTGCCAGCAGCAGGGACCCTATGGTTGAAGCTTTCTTT.

V usage is TRBV15 and J usage is TRBJ1-5; maybe TRBD1 (5 bases). The CDR3 is 13 residues long. The V end lost 5 bases, the J end lost 4 bases, and 9 bases lay between the germline ends. Germline V gene lookup returns CDR1 LNHNV and CDR2 YYDKDF (reference sequence). DNA of the CDR3: TGTGCCACCAGCTACGACAGTAATCAGCCCCAGCATTTT. This encodes CATSYDSNQPQHF.